The 28 T cell receptor beta chains below all came from one sample that was sequenced in a study of T cells after yellow fever vaccination (dated by TCRdb to the late 2010s). Library preparation used 5' RACE. This sample was sequenced with an Illumina NovaSeq 6000. The public reads were reanalyzed by TCRdb: fastp trimming at Q25, MiXCR alignment, in-frame beta chains only. Here each entry gathers all rows of one CDR3 protein and keeps the most common genes and DNA. A total of roughly 190,000 distinct CDR3 sequences appear in this sample, more than 9.5% of them only once. The ten largest clones take up 36% of the sample. The treatment or condition label for this specimen denotes: live attenuated yellow fever vaccine strain. Sequenced material: CD8+ T cells sorted from PBMCs, taken 15 days after the yellow fever booster vaccination. The receptor source for this set is a man younger than 35 who received the YFV17D yellow fever vaccine.

This clonotype was picked up a small number of times. Relative to the germline gene, one junction end is altered; a read error may explain this. The chain is built from TRBV9 and TRBJ1-1, with 7 bases identical to TRBD1. The CDR3 length is 16 residues. Germline V gives CDR1 SGDLS, CDR2 YYNGEE. The DNA for the CDR3 is TGTGCCAGCAGCGAGAGGGGGCTGGTTGGTGGCACTGAAGCCTTCTTT. It encodes CASSERGLVGGTEAFF.

This clonotype turned up a few times. The chain employs TRBV11-2 and TRBJ2-1; no firm D call. CDR3 length equals 12 residues. The germline CDR1 and CDR2 sequences are SGHAT and FQNNGV. V lost 4 bases to trimming and J lost 9 bases, with 10 bases between them. CDR3 in DNA: TGTGCCAGCAGCTCGAGCTACCTTGAGCAGTTCTTC. This translates into CASSSSYLEQFF.

The chain uses TRBV12-3 or TRBV12-4 and TRBJ1-2; D call uncertain. The CDR3 has 13 residues. V lost 6 bases, J lost 8 bases, and 16 bases lay in between. For the CDR3, the DNA is TGTGCCAGCAGCCAAACCTCGGGCAGAGGCTACACCTTC. Its translation is CASSQTSGRGYTF.

This clonotype appeared many times. The chain's CDR3 is CASISTFSLVEQFF. The CDR3 DNA is TGTGCCAGCATCTCGACCTTCAGTCTGGTGGAGCAGTTCTTC. The V call is TRBV12-3 or TRBV12-4, the J call TRBJ2-1; D gene unclear. The CDR3 contains 14 residues. The V end was cut by 7 bases, the J end by 10 bases, with 20 bases between.

The genes are TRBV7-8 and TRBJ1-6, with TRBD1 as a possible D gene (5 bases). CDR1 and CDR2 (germline): SGHVS, FQNEAQ. This CDR3 contains 13 residues. V gave up 7 bases and J gave up 3 bases, with 7 bases separating them. The CDR3 loop is CASTGLYNSPLHF. The CDR3 DNA is TGTGCCAGCACGGGACTCTATAATTCACCCCTCCACTTT.

This clonotype was found many times. V and J are TRBV4-3 and TRBJ2-7; D remains unclear. The germline CDR1 and CDR2 sequences are LGHNA and YSLEER. With 4 bases removed from V and 2 bases from J, the gap between germline ends came to 6 bases. The CDR3 has 12 residues. The CDR3 DNA follows: TGCGCCAGCAGCCTTAGGGCCTACGAGCAGTACTTC. Its translation is CASSLRAYEQYF.

This clonotype has just a few counts. The genes are TRBV10-3 and TRBJ2-2; D not resolved. V gave up 4 bases and J gave up 1 base, with 4 bases separating them. This CDR3 is 13 amino acids long. CDR1 is ENHRY and CDR2 is SYGVKD in the germline V gene. The CDR3 DNA reads as TGTGCCATCAGTGGGGGGAACACCGGGGAGCTGTTTTTT. It codes for CAISGGNTGELFF.

This clonotype was seen repeatedly, ten times or more. The V gene is TRBV4-3, the J gene TRBJ2-5; 7 bases are shared with TRBD1. V shed 3 bases, J shed 4 bases, and the junction held 14 bases outside the gene matches. The CDR3 spans 17 residues. Germline CDR1 is LGHNA and CDR2 is YSLEER. CDR3 DNA sequence: TGCGCCAGCAGCCAGGAACGGAGGTCAGGGGGTCTAGAGACCCAGTACTTC. This translates into CASSQERRSGGLETQYF.

The rearrangement links TRBV20-1 to TRBJ1-6; 7 bases are shared with TRBD1. The junction had 15 bases not matched to a gene; V was cut back by 6 bases and J by 7 bases. This CDR3 contains 16 residues. Germline V gene lookup returns CDR1 DFQATT and CDR2 SNEGSKA (reference sequence). Here the CDR3 reads CSAGQPGTEANSPLHF. In nucleotides, the CDR3 is TGCAGTGCGGGACAGCCAGGGACGGAGGCAAATTCACCCCTCCACTTT.

This clonotype has ten or more counts. The genes are TRBV15 and TRBJ2-5, with D perhaps matching TRBD2 (6 bases). Trimming took 1 base from V and 4 from J, leaving 19 bases between them. The CDR3 sequence is 17 residues long. Germline values: CDR1 LNHNV, CDR2 YYDKDF (reference sequence). CDR3 sequence: CATSRVMEGPERETQYF. The CDR3 DNA reads TGTGCCACCAGCAGAGTAATGGAGGGCCCAGAGCGAGAGACCCAGTACTTC. The complete variable domain, with remaining parts taken from reference TRBV15 and TRBJ2-5, reads DAMVIQNPRYQVTQFGKPVTLSCSQTLNHNVMYWYQQKSSQAPKLLFHYYDKDFNNEADTPDNFQSRRPNTSFCFLDIRSPGLGDTAMYLCATSRVMEGPERETQYFGPGTRLLVL.

The table lists this clonotype with a few counts. The chain links TRBV6-5 to TRBJ2-2; a possible D gene is TRBD1 (7 bases). Germline loops: CDR1 MNHEY, CDR2 SVGAGI. The ends were cut back, 2 bases at V and 4 bases at J, with 17 bases in the middle. CDR3 size: 17 residues. CDR3 loop: CASSYRQGHGSTGELFF. CDR3 nucleotides: TGTGCCAGCAGTTACCGACAGGGCCACGGGAGCACCGGGGAGCTGTTTTTT.

The CDR3 DNA reads TGTGCCAGCAGACCGGGACAGACCTACAATGAGCAGTTCTTC. Its translation: CASRPGQTYNEQFF. The chain recombines TRBV12-3 or TRBV12-4 with TRBJ2-1; TRBD1 matches 7 bases. V lost 6 bases and J lost 2; bases outside the gene matches: 4. The CDR3 spans 14 residues.

The chain joins TRBV6-5 to TRBJ1-6; no clear D gene. The CDR3 totals 15 residues. Trimming shortened V by 0 bases and J by 13 bases, and 16 bases separated the two germline ends. The germline CDR1 and CDR2 sequences are MNHEY and SVGAGI. CDR3 sequence (DNA): TGTGCCAGCAGTTACTCGGAAGTGCCCCAGGATCCCCTCCACTTT. This codes for CASSYSEVPQDPLHF.

The table lists this clonotype with a few counts. The chain carries TRBV7-9 and TRBJ2-3; perhaps D is TRBD1 or TRBD2 (5 bases each). The V end lost 5 bases, the J end lost 5 bases, and 26 bases lay between the germline ends. Germline CDR1 reads SEHNR; CDR2 reads FQNEAQ (reference sequence). This CDR3 has 18 amino acids. The CDR3 is CASSPPAGWGNDGDTQYF. In DNA, the CDR3 is TGTGCCAGCAGCCCCCCCGCTGGGTGGGGGAACGATGGAGATACGCAGTATTTT. The complete variable domain, with remaining parts taken from reference TRBV7-9 and TRBJ2-3, reads DTGVSQNPRHKITKRGQNVTFRCDPISEHNRLYWYRQTLGQGPEFLTYFQNEAQLEKSRLLSDRFSAERPKGSFSTLEIQRTEQGDSAMYLCASSPPAGWGNDGDTQYFGPGTRLTVL.

This chain connects TRBV27 to TRBJ1-2; maybe TRBD1 (6 bases). Between the trimmed V and J ends, which lost 3 bases and 8 bases, there was a span of 13 bases. CDR1 is MNHEY, CDR2 SMNVEV, per germline (reference sequence). The length of the CDR3 is 13 residues. In DNA form, the CDR3 reads TGTGCCAGCAGTTTGGGGGCTGTGGGAGGCTACACCTTC. This translates into CASSLGAVGGYTF.

This clonotype appeared a few times. This chain's CDR3 is CSVVTRDRVPNYGYTF. The CDR3 DNA reads TGCAGCGTTGTTACCCGGGACAGGGTCCCTAACTATGGCTACACCTTC. The rearrangement joins TRBV29-1 to TRBJ1-2; TRBD1 matches at 9 bases. The CDR3 has 16 residues. Germline loops: CDR1 SQVTM, CDR2 ANQGSEA. V was pared by 4 bases and J by 0 bases, with 9 bases of the junction left unmatched.

There are many counts of this clonotype. The chain uses TRBV6-1 and TRBJ1-1, with TRBD1 matching 8 bases. CDR1 is MNHNS and CDR2 is SASEGT in the germline V gene. The CDR3 loop spans 16 amino acids. The V segment lost 1 base and the J segment 5 bases; nucleotides outside the gene matches: 9. The CDR3 nucleotides read TGTGCCAGCAGTGAAGGACAGGGGCCGGGTCAGACTGAAGCTTTCTTT. Residues: CASSEGQGPGQTEAFF.

The chain carries TRBV4-3 and TRBJ2-7; a possible D gene is TRBD1 (5 bases). Trimming stripped 0 bases from V and 3 bases from J, with 9 bases between. Germline-derived CDR1 and CDR2 are LGHNA and YSLEER. CDR3 size: 14 residues. For the CDR3, the DNA is TGCGCCAGCAGCCAAGAAATAGGGGACTACGAGCAGTACTTC. Protein sequence: CASSQEIGDYEQYF.

The CDR3 sequence: CASSQEVRGYEQYF. CDR3 in DNA: TGCGCCAGCAGCCAAGAGGTCAGGGGGTACGAGCAGTACTTC. V gene TRBV4-1 combines with J gene TRBJ2-7; 7 bases agree with TRBD1. Germline V gives CDR1 MGHRA, CDR2 YSYEKL. Trimming took 0 bases from V and 4 from J; bases not matched to a gene: 3. The CDR3 contains 14 residues.

This clonotype was observed at least ten times. The rearrangement joins TRBV10-3 to TRBJ1-1; TRBD1 matches at 10 bases. The CDR3 has 13 residues. The germline V gene has CDR1 ENHRY and CDR2 SYGVKD. The V and J ends lost 9 bases and 5 bases, in that order; junction bases with no gene match: 6. CDR3 region: CAMGQGSRTEAFF. The CDR3 DNA sequence: TGTGCCATGGGACAGGGGAGTCGTACTGAAGCTTTCTTT.

This chain links TRBV5-6 with TRBJ2-7, with 7 bases that match TRBD2. The CDR3 consists of 14 residues. Losses at the gene ends were 4 bases for V and 5 bases for J; bases not matched to a gene: 9. CDR1 is SGHDT, CDR2 YYEEEE, per germline. In DNA, the CDR3 is TGTGCCAGCAGCGGGGAGGGCAGGGTAAACGAGCAGTACGTC. This codes for CASSGEGRVNEQYV.

The chain carries TRBV7-2 and TRBJ2-2, with TRBD1 matching 9 bases. With 5 bases clipped from V and 6 bases from J, the junction kept 10 bases outside the gene matches. Germline CDR1 is SGHTA and CDR2 is FQGNSA. This CDR3 has 16 amino acids. The CDR3 protein is CASSIPGQGIAGELFF. CDR3 coding DNA: TGTGCCAGCAGCATCCCTGGACAGGGGATCGCCGGGGAGCTGTTTTTT.

The chain employs TRBV12-3 or TRBV12-4 and TRBJ2-7; TRBD2 aligns across 7 bases. CDR3 length: 15 amino acids. The V and J ends lost 3 bases and 0 bases, in that order; junction bases with no gene match: 5. CDR3 nucleotide sequence: TGTGCCAGCAGTTTGGGAGCGGGGCCCTCCTACGAGCAGTACTTC. It codes for CASSLGAGPSYEQYF.

The rearrangement joins TRBV7-9 to TRBJ1-1; 8 nucleotides line up with TRBD1. In germline, CDR1 is SEHNR, CDR2 FQNEAQ (reference sequence). CDR3 length: 15 amino acids. Trimming at V came to 5 bases and at J to 3 bases, leaving 8 bases not matched to a gene. In nucleotides, the CDR3 is TGTGCCAGCAGCAAAGACAGGGGAGGTTACACTGAAGCTTTCTTT. Translation gives CASSKDRGGYTEAFF.

This sequence joins TRBV7-9 and TRBJ2-7; D is unresolved. Germline lookup yields CDR1 SEHNR and CDR2 FQNEAQ (reference sequence). With 7 bases removed from V and 0 bases from J, the gap between germline ends came to 19 bases. The CDR3 has 16 residues. This CDR3 reads CASIRIGRPPSYEQYV. The CDR3 coding sequence is TGTGCCAGCATCCGGATAGGGCGGCCCCCCTCCTACGAGCAGTACGTC.

This clonotype was counted only a few times. V is TRBV5-6 and J is TRBJ2-7; 10 nucleotides align to TRBD1. CDR1 SGHDT and CDR2 YYEEEE come from the germline V gene. This CDR3 contains 14 residues. After removal of 3 bases from V and 3 bases from J, the junction contained 3 bases not matched to a gene. This CDR3 reads CASSYRDRGYEQYV. CDR3 DNA: TGTGCCAGCAGCTACAGGGACAGGGGCTACGAGCAGTACGTC.

Many counts were recorded for this clonotype. The chain recombines TRBV4-3 with TRBJ2-7; TRBD1 is a possible D gene (6 bases). The CDR3 loop spans 18 amino acids. Germline CDR1 is LGHNA and CDR2 is YSLEER. Trimming shortened V by 0 bases and J by 3 bases, and 21 bases separated the two germline ends. CDR3 sequence reads: CASSQDFHREGAYYEQYF. CDR3 nucleotides: TGCGCCAGCAGCCAAGATTTCCACAGGGAAGGGGCCTACTACGAGCAGTACTTC.

A single count supports this clonotype. V is TRBV4-1 and J is TRBJ1-2, with TRBD1 as a possible D gene (5 bases). CDR3 length equals 14 residues. The V gene lost 3 bases and the J gene lost 4 bases, with 12 bases spanning the gap. The germline gives CDR1 MGHRA, CDR2 YSYEKL. The CDR3, as DNA: TGCGCCAGCAGCCACGAACCGGGGCCCTATGGCTACACCTTC. Amino acid sequence: CASSHEPGPYGYTF.